In its sample, the clone carrying this T cell receptor beta chain was seen a few times. Its antigen is not identified. This sample was included in a study of cytomegalovirus exposure and HLA in healthy donors. The study's findings and limits: In presence/absence analyses, roughly uniform sequencing depth across donors was assumed. Per a later analysis, HLA-associated TCR beta chains showed more clonal expansion than other, equally common TCR beta chains. Later on, an analysis tied under 20,000 TCR beta sequences to HLA alleles at 0.05 false discovery rate.

Vbeta (60) and Jbeta (13) primers were used in the PCR. Study processing details: In a later analysis, of 70 million to 85 million unique beta chains, approximately 10 million appeared in at least two donors. Clones were read by immunoSEQ multiplex PCR, and TCRdb kept only the in-frame ones, dropping some. V and J calls and clone size are given by that table; D and trimming were obtained from the DNA. The repertoire holds about 98,000 clones, with 74% as singletons. CDR1 MDHEN and CDR2 SYDVKM come from the germline V gene. This CDR3 comprises 12 residues. This clonotype was sampled from a male donor in good health and CMV-seronegative. V and J are TRBV28 and TRBJ1-1; D remains ambiguous. The sequenced material came from PBMCs. CDR3 sequence (DNA): TGTGCTTACGGGGAGGGATGGACTGAAGCTTTCTTT. Its protein is CAYGEGWTEAFF. The full variable domain, its missing parts supplied by reference TRBV28 and TRBJ1-1, is DVKVTQSSRYLVKRTGEKVFLECVQDMDHENMFWYRQDPGLGLRLIYFSYDVKMKEKGDIPEGYSVSREKKERFSLILESASTNQTSMYLCAYGEGWTEAFFGQGTRLTVV.